This paragraph reports one TCR delta chain. TCRdb records a much larger clone's protein for this DNA, with a difference at residue 7 that likely arises from a read error; the protein given is the translation of the DNA. This sample stems from a study of gamma-delta chains in newborns, infants, children. The CDR3 loop spans 18 amino acids. Germline CDR1 and CDR2: GEAIGNYY and EKD. Trimming cost V 1 base and J 1 base, with 13 bases left between them. TCRdb re-called clones from the reads using CATT. Of a few thousand delta-chain clones in the sample, about 3.4% were seen once. The TCR originated in a child who was a newborn, infant or young child, either healthy, febrile or measles-vaccinated (not recorded which). Specimen: blood. The chain joins TRDV2 to TRDJ3, with D tentatively TRDD3 (5 bases). CDR3 in amino acids: CACDTGEYASWDTRQMFF. In DNA form, the CDR3 reads TGTGCCTGTGACACTGGGGAATACGCGTCCTGGGACACCCGACAGATGTTTTTC.